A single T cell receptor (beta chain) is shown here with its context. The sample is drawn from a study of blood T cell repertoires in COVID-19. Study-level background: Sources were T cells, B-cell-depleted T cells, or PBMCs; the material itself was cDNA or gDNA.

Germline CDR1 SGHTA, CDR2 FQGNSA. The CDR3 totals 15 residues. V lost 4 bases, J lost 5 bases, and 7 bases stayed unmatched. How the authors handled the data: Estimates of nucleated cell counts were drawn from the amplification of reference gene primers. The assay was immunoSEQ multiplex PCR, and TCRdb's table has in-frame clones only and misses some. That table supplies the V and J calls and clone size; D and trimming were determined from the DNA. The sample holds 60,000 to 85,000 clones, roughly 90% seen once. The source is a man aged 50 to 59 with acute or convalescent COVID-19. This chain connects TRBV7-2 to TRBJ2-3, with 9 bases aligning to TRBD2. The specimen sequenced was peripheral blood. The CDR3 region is CASSYWRGGVDTQYF. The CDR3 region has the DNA TGTGCCAGCAGCTATTGGCGGGGGGGCGTAGATACGCAGTATTTT.